This is a list of T cell receptor beta chains from one sample in a study of shared clonotypes between healthy human individuals. Clones were sequenced by immunoSEQ multiplex PCR, and TCRdb holds only the in-frame ones, with some missing. The table lists about 2.1 million clones, 93% of them singletons. Sequenced: naive CD8+ T cells from PBMCs. The source is a man younger than 35 in good health. Some clones in this sample may be carry-over from other donors' samples. Both conserved end residues are part of each CDR3. Fields, in order: D gene, J gene, V gene, clone size, CDR3 protein, CDR3 DNA. A D gene is named only where the DNA matches it firmly. Not all rows give a size; the values are once, few, many and, for expanded clones, a class.

D: -; J: TRBJ1-1; V: TRBV28; size: -; CDR3: CASRRPPGDRTEAFF; DNA: TGTGCCAGCAGACGACCCCCAGGGGATAGAACTGAAGCTTTCTTT
D: -; J: TRBJ2-4; V: TRBV27; size: -; CDR3: CASSLTTRQPLAKNIQYF; DNA: TGTGCCAGCAGTTTAACGACTAGACAACCTCTAGCCAAAAACATTCAGTACTTC
D: TRBD1; J: TRBJ1-2; V: TRBV4-3; size: -; CDR3: CASSQTGGDYGYTF; DNA: TGCGCCAGCAGCCAGACAGGGGGTGACTATGGCTACACCTTC
D: -; J: TRBJ2-3; V: TRBV28; size: -; CDR3: CASSYRYTDTQYF; DNA: TGTGCCAGCAGTTACCGTTACACAGATACGCAGTATTTT
D: -; J: TRBJ1-1; V: TRBV13; size: -; CDR3: CASSPTVSEAFF; DNA: TGTGCCAGCAGTCCGACAGTATCTGAAGCTTTCTTT
D: -; J: TRBJ1-4; V: TRBV2; size: -; CDR3: CASSERGFNEKLFF; DNA: TGTGCCAGCAGTGAACGGGGTTTTAATGAAAAACTGTTTTTT
D: TRBD2; J: TRBJ2-1; V: TRBV19; size: -; CDR3: CATAHLAGGPGNEQFF; DNA: TGTGCCACCGCGCATTTAGCGGGAGGGCCCGGTAATGAGCAGTTCTTC
D: TRBD2; J: TRBJ2-3; V: TRBV7-9; size: -; CDR3: CASSLELAGATDTQYF; DNA: TGTGCCAGCAGCTTAGAACTAGCGGGAGCCACAGATACGCAGTATTTT
D: -; J: TRBJ2-5; V: TRBV7-6; size: -; CDR3: CASSSRTGDLETQYF; DNA: TGTGCCAGCAGCTCACGTACAGGGGACTTGGAGACCCAGTACTTC
D: -; J: TRBJ2-1; V: TRBV5-1; size: -; CDR3: CASSPSRSGYYNEQFF; DNA: TGCGCCAGCAGCCCGTCCAGAAGCGGCTACTACAATGAGCAGTTCTTC
D: -; J: TRBJ1-1; V: TRBV7-2; size: -; CDR3: CASSLASTGTEAFF; DNA: TGTGCCAGCAGCTTAGCTTCGACCGGCACTGAAGCTTTCTTT
D: TRBD1; J: TRBJ2-1; V: TRBV13; size: -; CDR3: CASSPAGTGSYNEQFF; DNA: TGTGCCAGCAGCCCGGCCGGGACAGGGTCCTACAATGAGCAGTTCTTC
D: -; J: TRBJ2-7; V: TRBV2; size: once; CDR3: CASTGSHEQYF; DNA: TGTGCCAGCACAGGGTCCCACGAGCAGTACTTC
D: -; J: TRBJ1-5; V: TRBV9; size: -; CDR3: CASSRGGQPQHF; DNA: TGTGCCAGCAGTCGAGGGGGGCAGCCCCAGCATTTT
D: -; J: TRBJ1-5; V: TRBV4-3; size: -; CDR3: CASSQDLGLSQPQHF; DNA: TGCGCCAGCAGCCAAGATCTAGGGTTGTCTCAGCCCCAGCATTTT
D: -; J: TRBJ2-3; V: TRBV9; size: -; CDR3: CASSAAGVVTDTQYF; DNA: TGTGCCAGCAGCGCGGCAGGGGTCGTGACAGATACGCAGTATTTT
D: TRBD2; J: TRBJ2-1; V: TRBV6-6; size: -; CDR3: CASSYSASGGHNEQFF; DNA: TGTGCCAGCAGTTACTCTGCTAGCGGGGGCCACAATGAGCAGTTCTTC
D: -; J: TRBJ2-3; V: TRBV7-9; size: -; CDR3: CASRQGPDTQYF; DNA: TGTGCCAGCAGGCAGGGGCCAGATACGCAGTATTTT
D: TRBD2; J: TRBJ2-1; V: TRBV27; size: -; CDR3: CASSLLGLALDEQFF; DNA: TGTGCCAGCAGTTTACTGGGACTAGCTTTGGATGAGCAGTTCTTC
D: -; J: TRBJ1-5; V: TRBV10-2; size: -; CDR3: CASSEGSDQPQHF; DNA: TGCGCCAGCAGTGAAGGATCCGATCAGCCCCAGCATTTT
D: -; J: TRBJ1-2; V: TRBV5-4; size: -; CDR3: CASRDDPGVGYTF; DNA: TGTGCCAGCAGGGACGATCCAGGGGTTGGCTACACCTTC
D: TRBD2; J: TRBJ2-7; V: TRBV13; size: -; CDR3: CASSPNGGAEQYF; DNA: TGTGCCAGCAGCCCGAACGGGGGGGCGGAGCAGTACTTC
D: -; J: TRBJ1-2; V: TRBV5-4; size: -; CDR3: CASSNYRDQSYGYTF; DNA: TGTGCCAGCAGCAACTACCGGGACCAAAGTTATGGCTACACCTTC
D: -; J: TRBJ1-1; V: TRBV4-1; size: -; CDR3: CASSQDPGLAFF; DNA: TGCGCCAGCAGCCAAGATCCGGGGTTGGCTTTCTTT
D: -; J: TRBJ1-4; V: TRBV27; size: -; CDR3: CASSLGPATNEKLFF; DNA: TGTGCCAGCAGTTTAGGGCCGGCAACTAATGAAAAACTGTTTTTT
D: TRBD2; J: TRBJ2-1; V: TRBV30; size: -; CDR3: CAWSPPLADYYNEQFF; DNA: TGTGCCTGGAGCCCACCTCTAGCGGATTACTACAATGAGCAGTTCTTC
D: TRBD1; J: TRBJ2-7; V: TRBV27; size: -; CDR3: CASSPRWAGGLYEQYF; DNA: TGTGCCAGCAGTCCCCGTTGGGCAGGGGGTCTGTACGAGCAGTACTTC
D: -; J: TRBJ2-5; V: TRBV11-2; size: -; CDR3: CASSFGVGETQYF; DNA: TGTGCCAGCAGCTTCGGGGTTGGAGAGACCCAGTACTTC
D: -; J: TRBJ1-5; V: TRBV7-9; size: -; CDR3: CASSLETDQPQHF; DNA: TGTGCCAGCAGCCTTGAGACAGACCAGCCCCAGCATTTT
D: TRBD1; J: TRBJ1-4; V: TRBV7-9; size: -; CDR3: CASSLEQGGPTNEKLFF; DNA: TGTGCCAGCAGCTTAGAACAGGGGGGACCAACTAATGAAAAACTGTTTTTT
D: -; J: TRBJ1-1; V: TRBV5-1; size: -; CDR3: CASSHLGGRGDTEAFF; DNA: TGCGCCAGCAGCCATTTAGGGGGTAGAGGCGACACTGAAGCTTTCTTT
D: TRBD1; J: TRBJ2-6; V: TRBV19; size: once; CDR3: CASSMTGGSGANVLTF; DNA: TGTGCCAGTAGTATGACAGGGGGCTCTGGGGCCAACGTCCTGACTTTC
D: -; J: TRBJ2-1; V: TRBV11-2; size: -; CDR3: CASSLLQGYQRTYTNEQFF; DNA: TGTGCCAGCAGCTTACTACAGGGCTACCAAAGGACCTATACCAATGAGCAGTTCTTC
D: -; J: TRBJ1-4; V: TRBV19; size: -; CDR3: CASSVWGGGEKLFF; DNA: TGTGCCAGTAGCGTGTGGGGCGGAGGGGAAAAACTGTTTTTT
D: TRBD1; J: TRBJ1-6; V: TRBV29-1; size: -; CDR3: CSARQGADNSPLHF; DNA: TGCAGCGCCAGACAGGGGGCTGATAATTCACCCCTCCACTTT
D: -; J: TRBJ1-1; V: TRBV10-3; size: -; CDR3: CAISESRNTEAFF; DNA: TGTGCCATCAGTGAGTCGCGAAACACTGAAGCTTTCTTT
D: -; J: TRBJ1-3; V: TRBV4-3; size: -; CDR3: CASSQDRRTSGNTIYF; DNA: TGCGCCAGCAGCCAAGATCGGAGGACCTCTGGAAACACCATATATTTT
D: TRBD1; J: TRBJ2-1; V: TRBV9; size: -; CDR3: CASSVGQGVYNEQFF; DNA: TGTGCCAGCAGCGTAGGGCAGGGGGTGTACAATGAGCAGTTCTTC
D: TRBD2; J: TRBJ2-1; V: TRBV7-9; size: -; CDR3: CASSPQGLAAYNEQFF; DNA: TGTGCCAGCAGCCCCCAGGGACTAGCGGCGTACAATGAGCAGTTCTTC
D: -; J: TRBJ2-3; V: TRBV12-1; size: -; CDR3: CASSCRRGLNSPPFPDTDTQYF; DNA: TGTGCCAGCAGCTGCCGGCGCGGACTCAACTCCCCACCATTTCCGGACACAGATACGCAGTATTTT
D: -; J: TRBJ1-2; V: TRBV9; size: -; CDR3: CASSVGSGRAMYGYTF; DNA: TGTGCCAGCAGCGTAGGTAGCGGACGGGCCATGTATGGCTACACCTTC
D: -; J: TRBJ1-1; V: TRBV29-1; size: -; CDR3: CSVVEGAYTEAFF; DNA: TGCAGCGTTGTGGAGGGCGCTTACACTGAAGCTTTCTTT
D: TRBD1; J: TRBJ1-5; V: TRBV5-5; size: -; CDR3: CASSSTDRVNQPQHF; DNA: TGTGCCAGCAGCTCTACCGACAGGGTGAATCAGCCCCAGCATTTT